This TCR beta chain originates from a study of T and B cells in COVID-19 patients. Study summary: COVID-19 patients gave peripheral blood either during active infection or after recovery.

This clonotype appeared many times. The antigen is not known. BIOMED2 TRB-A/B primer pools were used in multiplex TRB PCR. TCRdb called the multiplex PCR reads again in MiXCR, with one record for every CDR3 protein. Altogether 13,000 to 15,000 distinct CDR3 sequences are present, approximately 28% being singletons, with the ten largest covering nearly 7%. Regarding the study as a whole: CD4+, regulatory T cell, CD8+ and sorted SARS-CoV-2-responsive or tetramer+ T cells were not yet sequenced. Clonality of TRB repertoires was high in active COVID-19; recovery brought above-healthy diversity and richness.

From blood, roughly 250-500 ng of genomic DNA served as TRB template. Input material: blood. This clonotype originated in a human donor who had recovered from COVID-19.

The CDR3 loop is CASSLGRGVEKLFF. CDR3 nucleotide sequence: TGTGCCAGCAGCTTGGGTAGGGGCGTTGAAAAACTGTTTTTT. The chain joins TRBV5-4 to TRBJ1-4; tentative D call: TRBD1 (5 bases). The CDR3 has 14 amino acids. Deletions cut 0 bases from V and 7 bases from J, with 10 bases between. Germline V CDR1 and CDR2: SGHNT, YYREEE (reference sequence).